The 28 T cell receptor beta chains in this list originate from one sample, sequenced in a study of CD4 and CD8 cells across lung adenocarcinoma regions. One entry per CDR3 protein, called by TCRdb with MiXCR from the PCR reads. Of 16,000 or so distinct CDR3 sequences listed, more than 45% are singletons. The sequencing sample was made of CD8+ T cells from the center of a lung tumor. These receptors were taken from a female donor with lung adenocarcinoma. The CD4 and CD8 labels of this study may be unreliable.

This clonotype was recorded many times. The rearrangement uses TRBV6-2 or TRBV6-3 and TRBJ2-5, with D perhaps assigned TRBD1 or TRBD2 (6 bases each). The CDR3 is made up of 15 amino acids. Per germline, CDR1 MNHEY and CDR2 SVGEGT. Trimming stripped 0 bases from V and 5 bases from J, with 13 bases between. The CDR3 nucleotides read TGTGCCAGCAGTTACTCGGACCGGGGGCGGGAGACCCAGTACTTC. Amino acids: CASSYSDRGRETQYF.

A remark on this clonotype: The junction shows a germline mismatch at one end, possibly a read error. This chain connects TRBV6-1 to TRBJ2-5; 10 nucleotides align to TRBD2. The CDR3 sequence is 14 residues long. Germline-derived CDR1 and CDR2 are MNHNS and SASEGT. CDR3 in amino acids: CAGSGGGETETQYF. The DNA for the CDR3 is TGTGCGGGCAGCGGGGGGGGCGAGACAGAGACGCAGTACTTC.

The chain has TRBV10-2 and TRBJ1-2, with a tentative D call TRBD1 (5 bases). CDR1 and CDR2 from the germline V gene are WSHSY and SAAADI. The germline V and J ends were trimmed by 7 bases and 5 bases, with 17 bases remaining between them. The length of the CDR3 is 14 residues. CDR3 in DNA: TGCGCCAGCAAGGACGAGGTTGGGGGATATGGCTACACCTTC. The encoded protein is CASKDEVGGYGYTF.

This clonotype is judged medium-sized. CDR3 in amino acids: CASSYSGASGRAYEQYF. The CDR3 bases are TGTGCCAGCAGTTACTCCGGGGCTAGCGGGAGGGCCTACGAGCAGTACTTC. V and J are TRBV6-5 and TRBJ2-7; 12 nucleotides agree with TRBD2. The V segment lost 0 bases and the J segment 2 bases; nucleotides outside the gene matches: 5. The length of the CDR3 is 17 residues. Per germline, CDR1 MNHEY and CDR2 SVGAGI.

There are many counts of this clonotype. The chain recombines TRBV6-5 with TRBJ2-4; the match to TRBD1 covers 8 bases. Per germline, CDR1 MNHEY and CDR2 SVGAGI. The CDR3 runs to 17 residues. V gave up 0 bases and J gave up 0 bases; unmatched junction bases: 4. CDR3 loop: CASSYSIQGAAKNIQYF. In DNA, the CDR3 is TGTGCCAGCAGTTACTCGATTCAGGGGGCAGCCAAAAACATTCAGTACTTC.

This clonotype was recorded at least ten times. The chain links TRBV6-1 to TRBJ1-5; 8 bases agree with TRBD1. Germline CDR1 MNHNS, CDR2 SASEGT. The V and J ends lost 6 bases and 1 base, in that order; junction bases with no gene match: 8. The length of the CDR3 is 16 residues. CDR3 DNA: TGTGCCAGCAGGGGGTCAACAGGGGGAAGCAATCAGCCCCAGCATTTT. Encoded protein: CASRGSTGGSNQPQHF.

A word on this clonotype: Germline and junction disagree at one end, which may indicate a read error. The chain employs TRBV5-1 and TRBJ2-3; the match to TRBD2 covers 9 bases. The CDR3 is 16 amino acids. Germline CDR1 SGHRS, CDR2 YFSETQ. CDR3 DNA: TGCGCCAGCAGGTTGCGGGGGGGGGAAGGGCCAGATACGCAGTACTTT. This sequence encodes CASRLRGGEGPDTQYF.

Concerning this clonotype: One end of the junction varies from germline; a read error may be responsible. The chain couples TRBV27 to TRBJ2-4; either TRBD1 or TRBD2 may supply D (5 bases each). CDR3 size: 13 residues. Germline assignment: CDR1 MNHEY and CDR2 SMNVEV (reference sequence). CDR3 nucleotides: TGTGCCAGGGGGCTGAGGGGCAAAGACACTCAGTATTTC. The encoded protein is CARGLRGKDTQYF.

In this sample, this clonotype is medium-sized. The chain links TRBV28 to TRBJ2-5; weak D call: TRBD2 (6 bases). The assigned J gene may be wrong: the sequence end matches TRBJ2-7 better. The CDR3 consists of 15 residues. Germline loops: CDR1 MDHEN, CDR2 SYDVKM. The CDR3 loop reads CASSRAGLRSDEQYF. CDR3 nucleotide sequence: TGTGCCAGCAGCCGGGCTGGACTACGATCCGACGAGCAGTACTTC.

This clonotype was seen only a few times. The CDR3 reads CASSPPGQGSGEQYF. CDR3 coding DNA: TGTGCCAGCAGTCCGCCGGGACAAGGGAGTGGGGAGCAGTACTTC. The J gene is TRBJ2-5, the V gene TRBV27, with D possibly TRBD1 on 6 matching bases. Germline V gives CDR1 MNHEY, CDR2 SMNVEV (reference sequence). Between the trimmed V and J ends, which lost 5 bases and 11 bases, there was a span of 24 bases. This CDR3 is built from 15 residues.

Notes on this clonotype: One junction end disagrees with the germline gene, perhaps due to a read error. The chain recombines TRBV10-3 with TRBJ2-3; 10 bases are shared with TRBD2. Germline-derived CDR1 and CDR2 are ENHRY and SYGVKD. This CDR3 region has 14 residues. The CDR3 DNA sequence: TGTGCGGTCAGCGGGGGGGGCGACACAGATACGCAGTATTTC. Encoded protein: CAVSGGGDTDTQYF.

This clonotype was recorded a few times. The chain links TRBV9 to TRBJ2-3; possible D gene TRBD1, 6 bases. The CDR3 is 16 residues long. CDR1 SGDLS and CDR2 YYNGEE come from the germline V gene. V lost 3 bases, J lost 2 bases, and 16 bases lay in between. In DNA form, the CDR3 reads TGTGCCAGCAGCGGGGGTGGGGGCGGAGCCACAGATACGCAGTATTTT. It yields the protein CASSGGGGGATDTQYF.

The chain couples TRBV10-3 to TRBJ2-3, with D perhaps matching TRBD1 (5 bases). Trimming cost V 11 bases and J 2 bases, with 17 bases left between them. CDR3 length: 14 residues. CDR1 is ENHRY, CDR2 SYGVKD, per germline. In nucleotides, the CDR3 is TGTGCCCTAAGGCAGGGAATTAACACAGATACGCAGTATTTT. Residues: CALRQGINTDTQYF.

The chain joins TRBV6-1 to TRBJ2-5; TRBD2 matches 8 bases. J lost 3 bases, V lost 4 bases, and 7 bases had no gene match. Germline CDR1 reads MNHNS; CDR2 reads SASEGT. This CDR3 spans 15 amino acids. CDR3 in amino acids: CASSVSGRDKETQYF. As DNA, the CDR3 is TGTGCCAGCAGTGTAAGCGGGAGAGACAAAGAGACCCAGTACTTC.

As regards this clonotype: At one boundary the junction diverges from the germline segment, which might be a read error. J is TRBJ2-2 and V is TRBV7-7, with D hard to call. This CDR3 contains 14 residues. Germline CDR1 is SSHAT and CDR2 is FNYEAQ (reference sequence). CDR3 loop: CASSRAVSGDEQFF. CDR3 coding DNA: TGTGCTAGCAGCCGGGCTGTGAGTGGAGATGAGCAGTTTTTT. The full variable domain, rest sourced from reference TRBV7-7 and TRBJ2-2, is GAGVSQSPRYKVTKRGQDVTLRCDPISSHATLYWYQQALGQGPEFLTYFNYEAQPDKSGLPSDRFSAERPEGSISTLTIQRTEQRDSAMYRCASSRAVSGDEQFFGEGSRLTVL.

Ten or more counts support this clonotype. The chain is built from TRBV4-1 and TRBJ1-6; a weak D match, TRBD1 (6 bases). The CDR3 consists of 15 residues. Germline loops: CDR1 MGHRA, CDR2 YSYEKL. Deletions cut 3 bases from V and 10 bases from J, with 16 bases between. CDR3 sequence reads: CASSQGPGAGSPLHF. The CDR3 nucleotides are TGCGCCAGCAGCCAGGGGCCGGGGGCGGGGTCACCCCTCCACTTT.

The table lists this clonotype with many counts. The chain combines TRBV6-1 with TRBJ1-2; 8 nucleotides match TRBD1. Trimming removed 2 bases from V and 5 bases from J; junction bases left unmatched: 10. CDR3 length: 16 residues. The germline V gene has CDR1 MNHNS and CDR2 SASEGT. CDR3 amino acids: CASSEYLRGRRYGYTF. The CDR3 DNA follows: TGTGCCAGCAGTGAATACCTCAGGGGGCGCCGGTATGGCTACACCTTC.

The V gene is TRBV4-1, the J gene TRBJ1-6, with TRBD1 as a possible D gene (5 bases). The germline V gene encodes CDR1 MGHRA and CDR2 YSYEKL. The V gene lost 1 base and the J gene lost 3 bases, with 10 bases spanning the gap. The CDR3 has 16 residues. CDR3 sequence: CASSQGGRYYNSPLHF. CDR3 nucleotides: TGCGCCAGCAGCCAAGGGGGACGGTACTATAATTCACCCCTCCACTTT.

With regard to this clonotype: At one boundary the junction diverges from the germline segment, which might be a read error. The V gene is TRBV6-1, the J gene TRBJ2-3; D is perhaps TRBD1 (7 bases). The CDR3 length is 15 residues. Germline CDR1 and CDR2: MNHNS and SASEGT. CDR3 sequence (DNA): TGTGCCCGGGGGTTAGGGGGCCGGCCGCAAGATACCCAGTATTTT. Translation: CARGLGGRPQDTQYF.

This clonotype came up once. This chain connects TRBV5-3 to TRBJ2-7, with D perhaps TRBD1 (5 bases). TRBV5-3 is given ORF status, its function remaining uncertain. The CDR3 has 14 amino acids. Trimming shortened V by 0 bases and J by 4 bases, and 11 bases separated the two germline ends. The CDR3 sequence is CARSLEGRAYEQYF. The CDR3, as DNA: TGTGCCAGAAGCTTGGAGGGCAGGGCGTACGAGCAGTACTTC.

V gene TRBV20-1 combines with J gene TRBJ2-3; a weak D match, TRBD2 (7 bases). Germline CDR1 reads DFQATT; CDR2 reads SNEGSKA (reference sequence). Trimming removed 6 bases from V and 6 bases from J, with 19 bases in between. The CDR3 is 14 residues long. Here the CDR3 DNA reads TGCAGTGCCAAAATTCGGGGGGCGCCGGATACGCAGTATTTT. It translates to CSAKIRGAPDTQYF.

The chain has TRBV6-1 and TRBJ2-3; either TRBD1 or TRBD2 may supply D (5 bases each). The J call could be wrong; TRBJ2-7 is a better fit for the DNA end. Per the germline V gene, CDR1 is MNHNS and CDR2 is SASEGT. The CDR3 consists of 15 residues. The CDR3 sequence: CASRRDLRSTNTQYF. CDR3 bases: TGTGCCAGCAGAAGGGACCTGAGATCCACAAATACGCAGTACTTC.

The gene calls are TRBV6-5 and TRBJ2-1; 8 nucleotides align to TRBD2. Germline CDR1 and CDR2: MNHEY and SVGAGI. With 0 bases clipped from V and 5 bases from J, the junction kept 6 bases outside the gene matches. The CDR3 covers 16 residues. The CDR3 loop is CASSYSSLAGHNEQFF. In nucleotides, the CDR3 is TGTGCCAGCAGTTACTCGAGCCTAGCGGGTCACAATGAGCAGTTCTTC.

The chain couples TRBV25-1 to TRBJ2-6, with 7 bases lining up with TRBD1. The CDR3 has 17 residues. Germline CDR1 reads MGHDK; CDR2 reads SYGVNS. V shed 6 bases, J shed 2 bases, and the junction held 10 bases outside the gene matches. CDR3 protein: CASSGDEGQTGANVLTF. The CDR3 nucleotides are TGTGCCAGCAGCGGTGACGAGGGACAGACTGGGGCCAACGTCCTGACTTTC.

This sequence joins TRBV14 and TRBJ2-2; perhaps D is TRBD1 or TRBD2 (6 bases each). The germline gives CDR1 SGHDN, CDR2 FVKESK. The CDR3 is 16 amino acids. V was trimmed by 1 base and J by 1 base, leaving 10 bases between them. The CDR3 nucleotides read TGTGCCAGCAGCCAAGGGGGGGCCGTGAACACCGGGGAGCTGTTTTTT. This translates into CASSQGGAVNTGELFF.

In the case of this clonotype: A junction end diverges from the germline sequence, so it may reflect a read error. The V gene is TRBV7-2, the J gene TRBJ2-3; perhaps TRBD1 as D (6 bases). Germline CDR1 reads SGHTA; CDR2 reads FQGNSA. The length of the CDR3 is 17 residues. CDR3 nucleotide sequence: TGTGCCAGCAGCTTAGCGCTGGCGGTGGGGGCCAAAGATACTCAGTATTTC. Translation gives CASSLALAVGAKDTQYF.

This chain links TRBV19 with TRBJ2-3, with 9 bases identical to TRBD1. The germline V gene has CDR1 LNHDA and CDR2 SQIVND (reference sequence). With V trimmed by 1 base and J by 8 bases, 7 bases remained unmatched. The CDR3 sequence is 15 residues long. Here the CDR3 DNA reads TGTGCCAGTAGTATAGTCGGGACAGGGATACGTACGCAGTATTTT. This codes for CASSIVGTGIRTQYF.

As to this clonotype: An end of the junction differs from the germline gene, which may be a read error. The V and J genes are TRBV6-1 and TRBJ1-1; tentatively, D is TRBD1 (6 bases). Germline CDR1 is MNHNS and CDR2 is SASEGT. CDR3 length: 13 amino acids. DNA of the CDR3: TGTGCCAGCAGTGAAGGGACAGTGACTGAAGCCTCCTTC. Its translation is CASSEGTVTEASF.